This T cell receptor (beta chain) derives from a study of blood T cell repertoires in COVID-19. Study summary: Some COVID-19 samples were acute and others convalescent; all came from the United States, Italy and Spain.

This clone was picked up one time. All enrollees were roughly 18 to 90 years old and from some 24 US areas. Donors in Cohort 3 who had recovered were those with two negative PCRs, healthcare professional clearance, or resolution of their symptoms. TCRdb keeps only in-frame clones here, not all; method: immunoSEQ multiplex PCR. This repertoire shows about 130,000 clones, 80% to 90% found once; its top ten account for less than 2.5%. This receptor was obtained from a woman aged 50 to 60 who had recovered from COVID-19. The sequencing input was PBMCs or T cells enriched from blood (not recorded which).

CDR3 sequence: CASSIATTGGAVDGYTF. The CDR3 DNA follows: TGTGCCAGTAGTATAGCAACAACAGGGGGCGCAGTGGATGGCTACACCTTC. The V gene is TRBV19, the J gene TRBJ1-2; 9 nucleotides align to TRBD1. The V gene end was trimmed by 1 base and the J gene end by 6 bases; junction bases not matched to a gene: 12. Germline values: CDR1 LNHDA, CDR2 SQIVND (reference sequence). The CDR3 is 17 residues long.